This passage covers 20 T cell receptor beta chains from one sample sequenced in a study of technical replicates of blood from a few donors. The method was immunoSEQ multiplex PCR; TCRdb's version includes in-frame clones alone and lacks a portion of them. The data hold more than 90,000 clones, with 95% to 96% observed a single time. The sequencing input was T cells isolated from PBMCs. The receptors shown here come from a human donor in good health.

The genes are TRBV6-1 and TRBJ1-5, with no clear D. Trimming cost V 3 bases and J 2 bases, with 14 bases left between them. This CDR3 has 16 amino acids. CDR1 and CDR2 (germline): MNHNS, SASEGT. The DNA for the CDR3 is TGTGCCAGCAGTGATTGGAGCACGAAAGGCAATCAGCCCCAGCATTTT. Translated, it gives CASSDWSTKGNQPQHF.

The chain employs TRBV6-4 and TRBJ2-1; 11 bases line up with TRBD2. The CDR3 runs to 15 residues. V shed 6 bases, J shed 7 bases, and the junction held 8 bases outside the gene matches. Germline V lookup: CDR1 MRHNA, CDR2 SNTAGT. Here the CDR3 DNA reads TGTGCCAGCAGCGAACTAGCGGGGGTAGGGAATGAGCAGTTCTTC. Amino acid sequence: CASSELAGVGNEQFF.

The chain joins TRBV19 to TRBJ2-5, with 11 positions matching TRBD2. CDR1 and CDR2 from the germline V gene are LNHDA and SQIVND (reference sequence). The J segment lost 2 bases and the V segment lost 5 bases, leaving 10 bases of the junction unmatched. The CDR3 is 17 amino acids. The CDR3 DNA sequence: TGTGCCAGTAGTCCCAATAGACTAGCGGGGAATCAAGAGACCCAGTACTTC. This translates into CASSPNRLAGNQETQYF.

This chain links TRBV4-1 with TRBJ2-7; TRBD2 matches at 10 bases. Germline CDR1 reads MGHRA; CDR2 reads YSYEKL. Trimming took 2 bases from V and 3 from J; bases not matched to a gene: 4. There are 15 residues in the CDR3. The CDR3 loop is CASSQSSGGIYEQYF. CDR3 nucleotide sequence: TGCGCCAGCAGCCAATCTAGCGGGGGCATCTACGAGCAGTACTTC.

The DNA for the CDR3 is TGTGCCAGCTCACCACGCGGGGACTCTGGAAACACCATATATTTT. This encodes CASSPRGDSGNTIYF. The V call is TRBV18, the J call TRBJ1-3, with D unclear. The germline gives CDR1 KGHSH, CDR2 LQKENI. The CDR3 extends over 15 amino acids. With 1 base removed from V and 0 bases from J, the gap between germline ends came to 7 bases.

V is TRBV19 and J is TRBJ1-4; 7 bases line up with TRBD1. V was clipped by 2 bases and J by 8 bases; unmatched bases: 8. The CDR3 is made up of 15 amino acids. Germline CDR1 LNHDA, CDR2 SQIVND (reference sequence). DNA for the CDR3: TGTGCCAGTAGTATAAGGGCAGGGGACAGAGAAAAACTGTTTTTT. Translation: CASSIRAGDREKLFF.

The V and J genes are TRBV7-9 and TRBJ2-5; 7 nucleotides match TRBD1. The CDR3 has 14 residues. V lost 5 bases and J lost 2; bases outside the gene matches: 5. Germline-derived CDR1 and CDR2 are SEHNR and FQNEAQ (reference sequence). This chain's CDR3 is CASSPDRAQETQYF. CDR3 nucleotides: TGTGCCAGCAGCCCCGACAGGGCGCAAGAGACCCAGTACTTC.

The chain links TRBV13 to TRBJ1-2; TRBD1 matches at 9 bases. Germline CDR1 reads PRHDT; CDR2 reads FYEKMQ (reference sequence). The CDR3 is made up of 15 amino acids. V lost 4 bases, J lost 4 bases, and 7 bases stayed unmatched. The CDR3 coding sequence is TGTGCCAGCAGCTCGGGACAGGGCCTCCTCTATGGCTACACCTTC. Translating it yields CASSSGQGLLYGYTF. Drawing the rest from reference TRBV13 and TRBJ1-2, the complete variable domain is AAGVIQSPRHLIKEKRETATLKCYPIPRHDTVYWYQQGPGQDPQFLISFYEKMQSDKGSIPDRFSAQQFSDYHSELNMSSLELGDSALYFCASSSGQGLLYGYTFGSGTRLTVV.

This chain links TRBV19 with TRBJ2-1; possibly TRBD1 for D (6 bases). V was cut by 10 bases and J by 3 bases, with 19 bases left in between. The CDR3 is 15 residues long. CDR1 and CDR2 from the germline V gene are LNHDA and SQIVND (reference sequence). The CDR3 sequence is CATQRGTNFYNEQFF. In nucleotides, the CDR3 is TGTGCCACCCAAAGGGGGACCAATTTCTACAATGAGCAGTTCTTC.

V usage is TRBV14 and J usage is TRBJ2-1; D not certain. This CDR3 has 14 residues. V shed 2 bases and J shed 8 bases, with 13 bases lying between them. From germline, CDR1 is SGHDN and CDR2 FVKESK. CDR3 sequence reads: CASSQISERDEQFF. CDR3 DNA: TGTGCCAGCAGCCAAATATCTGAACGCGATGAGCAGTTCTTC.

The chain uses TRBV10-2 and TRBJ2-7; D may be TRBD1 (6 bases). Per germline, CDR1 WSHSY and CDR2 SAAADI. The CDR3 is made up of 12 amino acids. V lost 10 bases and J 4 bases, leaving 14 bases between the germline ends. The CDR3 reads CAIGQTVYEQYF. CDR3 sequence (DNA): TGCGCCATAGGACAGACTGTTTACGAGCAGTACTTC.

This clone is medium-sized (0.01 to 0.1%) within its sample. The chain uses TRBV9 and TRBJ2-7; 9 nucleotides match TRBD2. The CDR3 covers 17 residues. Looked up from germline, CDR1 is SGDLS and CDR2 is YYNGEE. J gave up 6 bases and V 4 bases, and 17 bases lay outside the gene matches. CDR3 in amino acids: CASSPLSTGTSTFEQYF. CDR3 in DNA: TGTGCCAGCAGCCCACTCAGCACCGGGACTAGCACCTTCGAGCAGTACTTC.

The rearrangement joins TRBV11-3 to TRBJ1-1, with D uncertain. V lost 5 bases to trimming and J lost 5 bases, with 12 bases between them. Per germline, CDR1 SGHNT and CDR2 YENEEA. The CDR3 covers 13 residues. CDR3 DNA: TGTGCCAGCAGCGCGGTTATGGCGACTGAAGCTTTCTTT. It codes for CASSAVMATEAFF. Full variable domain (outside the CDR3, taken from reference TRBV11-3 and TRBJ1-1): EAGVVQSPRYKIIEKKQPVAFWCNPISGHNTLYWYLQNLGQGPELLIRYENEEAVDDSQLPKDRFSAERLKGVDSTLKIQPAELGDSAVYLCASSAVMATEAFFGQGTRLTVV.

V usage is TRBV5-4 and J usage is TRBJ1-4; 12 nucleotides match TRBD1. The V gene's germline CDR1 is SGHNT and CDR2 YYREEE (reference sequence). Losses at the gene ends were 4 bases for V and 10 bases for J; bases not matched to a gene: 8. CDR3 length: 15 amino acids. DNA of the CDR3: TGTGCCAGCAGCCCGGGGACAGGGGGCGATGGAAAACTGTTTTTT. This translates into CASSPGTGGDGKLFF.

This chain uses TRBV7-3 with TRBJ1-1; possibly TRBD1 for D (5 bases). CDR3 length: 14 residues. The germline gives CDR1 SGHTA, CDR2 FQGTGA. Trimming took off 2 bases at V and 1 base at J, with 8 bases between the two ends. In DNA, the CDR3 is TGTGCCAGCAGCTTATCAGGGTGGAACACTGAAGCTTTCTTT. Its translation: CASSLSGWNTEAFF.

The rearrangement links TRBV15 to TRBJ2-4, with 8 bases that match TRBD1. CDR1 LNHNV and CDR2 YYDKDF come from the germline V gene (reference sequence). The V gene end was trimmed by 3 bases and the J gene end by 0 bases; junction bases not matched to a gene: 4. The CDR3 is made up of 16 amino acids. CDR3 protein: CATSRDRDRAKNIQYF. The CDR3 bases are TGTGCCACCAGCAGGGACAGGGATCGAGCCAAAAACATTCAGTACTTC.

The chain carries TRBV2 and TRBJ2-1; 15 nucleotides agree with TRBD2. Germline V gene data show CDR1 as SNHLY and CDR2 as FYNNEI. The CDR3 covers 15 residues. V shed 4 bases and J 10 bases; nucleotides not matched to a gene: 5. CDR3 amino acids: CASSGTSGGEVEQFF. Written as DNA, the CDR3 is TGTGCCAGCAGTGGGACTAGCGGGGGGGAGGTGGAGCAGTTCTTC.

This sequence joins TRBV19 and TRBJ2-7, with TRBD1 identical over 10 bases. The CDR3 is 16 amino acids. Germline V CDR1 and CDR2: LNHDA, SQIVND (reference sequence). V shed 5 bases, J shed 2 bases, and the junction held 9 bases outside the gene matches. The CDR3 loop reads CASSHPPGTGAYEQYF. The CDR3 DNA follows: TGTGCCAGTAGTCACCCGCCCGGGACAGGGGCCTACGAGCAGTACTTC.

The chain links TRBV6-1 to TRBJ1-4, with a weak D call TRBD1 (6 bases). There are 14 residues in the CDR3. V was pared by 4 bases and J by 3 bases, with 9 bases between. The germline gives CDR1 MNHNS, CDR2 SASEGT. The CDR3 here is CASSGGGANEKLFF. CDR3 nucleotides: TGTGCCAGCAGTGGAGGGGGTGCTAATGAAAAACTGTTTTTT.

The chain has TRBV15 and TRBJ2-1; 10 positions match TRBD1. V lost 0 bases and J lost 4; bases outside the gene matches: 9. CDR1 is LNHNV and CDR2 is YYDKDF in the germline V gene (reference sequence). The CDR3 consists of 18 residues. The CDR3 spells CATSRDIVGQGPYNEQFF. The CDR3 DNA sequence: TGTGCCACCAGCAGAGATATCGTGGGACAGGGGCCTTACAATGAGCAGTTCTTC.